The following is a T cell receptor (beta chain) sequence with its context. Its specificity is not known. Trimming took off 5 bases at V and 3 bases at J, with 11 bases between the two ends. The CDR3 sequence is 13 residues long. CDR1 MNHEY and CDR2 SVGEGT come from the germline V gene. These data are taken from a study of blood T cells in healthy people across ages. Study as a whole: About one barcoded beta molecule per two T cells was captured by template switching.

Using a J-beta primer mix together with a sample-barcoded 5' primer, a second PCR was run for about 6 to 11 cycles. TCRdb reprocessed the 5' RACE reads with MiXCR, giving one entry per CDR3 protein. The data show approximately 1.5 million distinct CDR3 sequences, about 42% seen once. Study conclusions and caveats: Naive T cell percentage strongly correlated with TCR beta diversity.

This clonotype was sampled from a woman between 18 and 29 years old in good health. The chain joins TRBV6-2 or TRBV6-3 to TRBJ2-7; the D gene could be TRBD1 or TRBD2 (6 bases each). The specimen sequenced was blood. The CDR3 sequence is CASSAGHFYEQYF. The CDR3 DNA is TGTGCCAGCAGTGCGGGACACTTCTACGAGCAGTACTTC.